This T cell receptor beta chain was identified during a study of cytomegalovirus exposure and HLA in healthy donors. PCR amplification relied on 60 Vbeta primers (plus 13 Jbeta primers). Profiling relied on immunoSEQ multiplex PCR, and the TCRdb table lists in-frame clones only, not all of them. The sample comprises approximately 52,000 clones, 77% of which are singletons, and 2.5% rests with the top ten. J gave up 5 bases and V 4 bases, and 9 bases lay outside the gene matches. CDR1 SGHRS and CDR2 YFSETQ come from the germline V gene. The CDR3 runs to 14 residues. Sequences were obtained from PBMCs. This TCR came from a female donor in good health and CMV-seronegative. V and J are TRBV5-1 and TRBJ2-7; 7 bases map to TRBD1. The chain's CDR3 is CASSRPGTVNEQYF. The CDR3 nucleotides read TGCGCCAGCAGCCGTCCCGGGACAGTGAACGAGCAGTACTTC. The full variable domain, completed using reference TRBV5-1 and TRBJ2-7, is KAGVTQTPRYLIKTRGQQVTLSCSPISGHRSVSWYQQTPGQGLQFLFEYFSETQRNKGNFPGRFSGRQFSNSRSEMNVSTLELGDSALYLCASSRPGTVNEQYFGPGTRLTVT.